Shown below are 15 T cell receptor beta chains from a single sample sequenced in a study of cytomegalovirus exposure and HLA in healthy donors. A multiplex PCR was run with 60 Vbeta primers and 13 Jbeta primers. Only in-frame clones appear in the TCRdb table, and some are missing; sequencing was by immunoSEQ multiplex PCR. The table records more than 200,000 clones, around 79% of them present only once. The sample consisted of PBMCs. Receptors were obtained from a girl aged 2 to 10 in good health and CMV-seronegative.

V gene TRBV4-2 combines with J gene TRBJ1-1; D gene unclear. Germline V gene data show CDR1 as LGHNA and CDR2 as YNFKEQ. The CDR3 length is 13 residues. V shed 0 bases and J shed 8 bases, with 10 bases lying between them. The CDR3 DNA reads as TGTGCCAGCAGCCAAGATCCAGTTCCGGAAGCTTTCTTT. Amino acids: CASSQDPVPEAFF.

This clone was seen only once. V gene TRBV5-1 combines with J gene TRBJ1-4; D not certain. V lost 0 bases and J lost 8, with 14 bases in between. The CDR3 is 15 amino acids. Germline V lookup: CDR1 SGHRS, CDR2 YFSETQ. The CDR3 bases are TGCGCCAGCAGCTTGGAGGGAGGACTGATAGAAAAACTGTTTTTT. Protein: CASSLEGGLIEKLFF.

CDR3 bases: TGTGCCAGCAGCATCCGGTCAGGGAGGAATGAGCAGTTCTTC. Its translation is CASSIRSGRNEQFF. The chain joins TRBV5-6 to TRBJ2-1; tentative D call: TRBD2 (6 bases). Trimming shortened V by 4 bases and J by 7 bases, and 15 bases separated the two germline ends. The germline V gene has CDR1 SGHDT and CDR2 YYEEEE. The CDR3 is made up of 14 amino acids.

The chain is built from TRBV4-1 and TRBJ2-5; the D gene is possibly TRBD1 (6 bases). The better agreement between TRBJ2-7 and the DNA end casts doubt on the J call. The V gene's germline CDR1 is MGHRA and CDR2 YSYEKL. The CDR3 contains 12 residues. CDR3 residues: CASSHQGYEQYF. CDR3 bases: TGCGCCAGCAGCCACCAGGGGTACGAGCAGTACTTC.

The chain combines TRBV27 with TRBJ2-5; tentatively, D is TRBD1 (6 bases). Germline CDR1 is MNHEY and CDR2 is SMNVEV (reference sequence). This CDR3 comprises 16 residues. The germline V and J ends were trimmed by 7 bases and 1 base, with 19 bases remaining between them. The CDR3 here is CASNSLGRGIQETQYF. In DNA, the CDR3 is TGTGCCAGCAATTCCCTGGGCAGGGGCATCCAAGAGACCCAGTACTTC.

This clone occurred once. V is TRBV29-1 and J is TRBJ2-1, with 9 positions matching TRBD1. V was pared by 4 bases and J by 6 bases, with 10 bases of the junction left unmatched. Germline V gene sequence: CDR1 SQVTM, CDR2 ANQGSEA. This CDR3 comprises 15 residues. CDR3: CSVVPLRDRANEQFF. The CDR3 DNA is TGCAGCGTTGTCCCACTCCGGGACAGGGCCAATGAGCAGTTCTTC.

This clone was counted once. The V and J genes are TRBV2 and TRBJ2-1; D is possibly TRBD2 (5 bases). Trimming took 9 bases from V and 10 from J, leaving 19 bases between them. The CDR3 sequence is 13 residues long. Germline V CDR1 and CDR2: SNHLY, FYNNEI. The CDR3 protein is CASARRLEGEQFF. Written as DNA, the CDR3 is TGTGCCAGTGCAAGAAGGCTTGAGGGAGAGCAGTTCTTC.

This clone was observed a handful of times. CDR3: CASSEARGAVRYEQYF. The CDR3 coding sequence is TGTGCCAGCAGTGAAGCGCGGGGGGCCGTCCGATACGAGCAGTACTTC. The chain joins TRBV6-1 to TRBJ2-5; 8 bases are a match to TRBD2. With the DNA end fitting TRBJ2-7 better, the J assignment may be wrong. Per germline, CDR1 MNHNS and CDR2 SASEGT. The CDR3 spans 16 residues.

The chain recombines TRBV6-7 with TRBJ2-5; TRBD1 matches at 7 bases. TRBV6-7 qualifies as an ORF whose function is uncertain. The CDR3 consists of 16 residues. Trimming cost V 0 bases and J 1 base; bases outside gene matches: 5. The CDR3 sequence: CASSYSLQGRQETQYF. The CDR3 DNA sequence: TGTGCCAGCAGTTACTCCTTACAGGGGCGCCAAGAGACCCAGTACTTC.

This rearrangement joins TRBV18 to TRBJ1-2; maybe TRBD1 (5 bases). The V gene lost 3 bases and the J gene lost 3 bases, with 11 bases spanning the gap. This CDR3 has 14 amino acids. Germline CDR1 is KGHSH and CDR2 is LQKENI. The CDR3: CASSPTTGDYGYTF. The CDR3 DNA sequence: TGTGCCAGCTCACCCACGACGGGGGACTATGGCTACACCTTC.

V gene TRBV13 combines with J gene TRBJ2-1; D possibly corresponds to TRBD2 (7 bases). Germline V gene lookup returns CDR1 PRHDT and CDR2 FYEKMQ (reference sequence). V was shortened by 3 bases and J by 7 bases, with 19 bases between the two germline ends. CDR3 length: 16 amino acids. The CDR3: CASSFPGGPSGNEQFF. Here the CDR3 DNA reads TGTGCCAGCAGCTTTCCGGGGGGCCCGTCAGGAAATGAGCAGTTCTTC. Combining the CDR3 with reference TRBV13 and TRBJ2-1 gives the whole variable domain AAGVIQSPRHLIKEKRETATLKCYPIPRHDTVYWYQQGPGQDPQFLISFYEKMQSDKGSIPDRFSAQQFSDYHSELNMSSLELGDSALYFCASSFPGGPSGNEQFFGPGTRLTVL.

The genes are TRBV7-9 and TRBJ2-5, with 7 bases fitting TRBD1. CDR3 length: 14 amino acids. V gave up 5 bases and J gave up 5 bases; unmatched junction bases: 8. Germline-derived CDR1 and CDR2 are SEHNR and FQNEAQ (reference sequence). CDR3 protein: CASSLGQAWETQYF. CDR3 nucleotides: TGTGCCAGCAGCCTCGGACAGGCTTGGGAGACCCAGTACTTC.

V usage is TRBV7-9 and J usage is TRBJ2-7, with 12 bases lining up with TRBD2. Germline-derived CDR1 and CDR2 are SEHNR and FQNEAQ (reference sequence). J gave up 0 bases and V 0 bases, and 6 bases lay outside the gene matches. This CDR3 has 18 residues. The CDR3 spells CASSLAKTSGGLSYEQYF. As DNA, the CDR3 is TGTGCCAGCAGCTTAGCCAAGACTAGCGGGGGACTCTCCTACGAGCAGTACTTC.

V is TRBV30 and J is TRBJ1-1, with no clear D. This CDR3 is 10 amino acids long. Deletions cut 6 bases from V and 3 bases from J, with 5 bases between. From germline, CDR1 is GTSNPN and CDR2 SVGIG (reference sequence). In nucleotides, the CDR3 is TGTGCCTGCCTACACACTGAAGCTTTCTTT. Amino acid sequence: CACLHTEAFF.

This clone was observed a single time. The rearrangement uses TRBV2 and TRBJ1-1, with unresolved D. CDR3 length: 13 amino acids. V lost 5 bases, J lost 3 bases, and 10 bases lay in between. Germline values: CDR1 SNHLY, CDR2 FYNNEI. The DNA of the CDR3 is TGTGCCAGCAGTCTTTTTCGAGACACTGAAGCTTTCTTT. As protein: CASSLFRDTEAFF. The entire variable domain, with the rest obtained from reference TRBV2 and TRBJ1-1, is as follows: EPEVTQTPSHQVTQMGQEVILRCVPISNHLYFYWYRQILGQKVEFLVSFYNNEISEKSEIFDDQFSVERPDGSNFTLKIRSTKLEDSAMYFCASSLFRDTEAFFGQGTRLTVV.